This TCR beta chain was documented in a study of blood T cells in healthy people across ages. Study-level points and caveats: The recorded TCR beta diversity per million T cells decreased in a roughly linear manner with age. A strong correlation was found between TCR beta diversity and the percentage of naive T cells. The diversity estimates, figures obtained from one million T cells, were considered underestimates. Donors of long life had a larger count of naive CD4+ cells and greater diversity than aged donors.

A second PCR, run for about 6 to 12 cycles, used a sample-barcoded 5' primer plus a J-beta primer mix. TCRdb called the 5' RACE reads again in MiXCR, with one record for every CDR3 protein. The sample carries almost 800,000 distinct CDR3 sequences, roughly 64% recorded once. Regarding this clonotype: The antigen is unknown.

Germline assignment: CDR1 MDHEN and CDR2 SYDVKM. The CDR3 extends over 16 amino acids. Losses at the gene ends were 4 bases for V and 2 bases for J; bases not matched to a gene: 7. The source of this sequence is a man between 25 and 39 years old in good health. The specimen was blood. This chain connects TRBV28 to TRBJ2-1, with 8 positions matching TRBD2. The DNA of the CDR3 is TGTGCCAGCAGTTCCCGGGGGGGTAGTGCCTACAATGAGCAGTTCTTC. Its protein product is CASSSRGGSAYNEQFF.